A single sample gave rise to the 22 T cell receptor beta chains below, sequenced in a study of blood T cell repertoires in COVID-19. The data were produced by immunoSEQ multiplex PCR, yet TCRdb's version contains in-frame clones alone and is incomplete. Of around 150,000 clones in the sample, 80% to 85% were seen once. Sequencing was performed on peripheral blood. Source of these receptors: a woman in her sixties or seventies with acute or convalescent COVID-19.

The chain recombines TRBV7-3 with TRBJ2-1, with a possible D match to TRBD1 (6 bases). CDR1 is SGHTA and CDR2 is FQGTGA in the germline V gene. This CDR3 has 15 residues. V lost 1 base and J lost 8, with 15 bases in between. CDR3 DNA sequence: TGTGCCAGCAGCTTAATTGGTAGTGGGGGCGATGAGCAGTTCTTC. This codes for CASSLIGSGGDEQFF.

V is TRBV15 and J is TRBJ1-1, with 9 bases lining up with TRBD1. CDR1 and CDR2 from the germline V gene are LNHNV and YYDKDF (reference sequence). The trim removed 5 bases at V and 11 bases at J, leaving 3 bases unmatched. There are 11 residues in the CDR3. CDR3 protein: CATSSDRGAFF. DNA of the CDR3: TGTGCCACCAGCTCGGACAGGGGCGCTTTCTTT. Filled out from reference TRBV15 and TRBJ1-1, the complete variable domain reads DAMVIQNPRYQVTQFGKPVTLSCSQTLNHNVMYWYQQKSSQAPKLLFHYYDKDFNNEADTPDNFQSRRPNTSFCFLDIRSPGLGDTAMYLCATSSDRGAFFGQGTRLTVV.

The V call is TRBV5-8, the J call TRBJ1-1, with D possibly TRBD1 on 5 matching bases. CDR3 length: 14 amino acids. Trimming pared 3 bases from V and 4 bases from J, leaving 13 bases between. Germline V gives CDR1 SGHTS, CDR2 YDEGEE. CDR3 DNA: TGTGCCAGCAGCTCCTACAGGAGTTCCACTGAAGCTTTCTTT. Translating gives CASSSYRSSTEAFF.

This CDR3 is CASSLELAGTGELFF. CDR3 bases: TGCGCCAGCAGCTTGGAACTAGCGGGGACCGGGGAGCTGTTTTTT. This rearrangement joins TRBV5-1 to TRBJ2-2, with 10 bases that match TRBD2. The CDR3 sequence is 15 residues long. The germline CDR1 and CDR2 sequences are SGHRS and YFSETQ. The junction had 1 base not matched to a gene; V was cut back by 0 bases and J by 5 bases.

This sequence joins TRBV2 and TRBJ1-5; D unresolved. Trimming took off 3 bases at V and 2 bases at J, with 5 bases between the two ends. The CDR3 runs to 13 residues. Germline V gene data show CDR1 as SNHLY and CDR2 as FYNNEI. The CDR3 protein is CASSEEGNQPQHF. CDR3 sequence (DNA): TGTGCCAGCAGTGAGGAGGGCAATCAGCCCCAGCATTTT. Using reference TRBV2 and TRBJ1-5 for the parts outside the CDR3, the full variable domain is EPEVTQTPSHQVTQMGQEVILRCVPISNHLYFYWYRQILGQKVEFLVSFYNNEISEKSEIFDDQFSVERPDGSNFTLKIRSTKLEDSAMYFCASSEEGNQPQHFGDGTRLSIL.

This chain joins TRBV5-4 and TRBJ1-1, with 9 positions matching TRBD1. The V gene's germline CDR1 is SGHNT and CDR2 YYREEE (reference sequence). The CDR3 has 16 residues. The junction had 8 bases not matched to a gene; V was cut back by 4 bases and J by 1 base. Here the CDR3 reads CASSRQGGISNTEAFF. The CDR3 nucleotides read TGTGCCAGCAGCAGACAGGGGGGGATCTCGAACACTGAAGCTTTCTTT.

V gene TRBV11-3 combines with J gene TRBJ1-3, with D uncertain. Trimming stripped 7 bases from V and 0 bases from J, with 19 bases between. Germline-derived CDR1 and CDR2 are SGHNT and YENEEA. The CDR3 has 17 amino acids. CDR3 sequence: CASTQAVGISSGNTIYF. The CDR3, as DNA: TGTGCCAGCACCCAAGCGGTTGGAATCAGCTCTGGAAACACCATATATTTT.

The rearrangement uses TRBV6-5 and TRBJ2-7, with D perhaps matching TRBD2 (5 bases). Germline loops: CDR1 MNHEY, CDR2 SVGAGI. There are 12 residues in the CDR3. Trimming stripped 4 bases from V and 4 bases from J, with 8 bases between. This CDR3 reads CASSSEGYEQYF. The CDR3, as DNA: TGTGCCAGCAGTTCCGAGGGTTACGAGCAGTACTTC.

The chain carries TRBV7-3 and TRBJ2-6; D might be TRBD2 (5 bases). Per germline, CDR1 SGHTA and CDR2 FQGTGA. This CDR3 has 16 residues. Trimming left V 0 bases short and J 3 bases short, with 9 bases between. CDR3 in amino acids: CASSLTFGVGANVLTF. The CDR3 bases are TGTGCCAGCAGCTTAACGTTCGGGGTTGGGGCCAACGTCCTGACTTTC.

The V gene is TRBV6-5, the J gene TRBJ2-7; 7 positions agree with TRBD2. Trimming removed 4 bases from V and 3 bases from J; junction bases left unmatched: 9. Per germline, CDR1 MNHEY and CDR2 SVGAGI. The CDR3 is made up of 15 amino acids. The CDR3 nucleotides read TGTGCCAGCAGTTTTCGGGGCAGGGACTACTACGAGCAGTACTTC. Translating it yields CASSFRGRDYYEQYF.

V gene TRBV9 combines with J gene TRBJ2-2; the D is unclear. Germline V lookup: CDR1 SGDLS, CDR2 YYNGEE. This CDR3 is built from 15 residues. The V gene lost 2 bases and the J gene lost 0 bases, with 8 bases spanning the gap. The CDR3 is CASSVRQANTGELFF. For the CDR3, the DNA is TGTGCCAGCAGCGTTCGCCAGGCGAACACCGGGGAGCTGTTTTTT.

The chain uses TRBV18 and TRBJ1-2; weak D call: TRBD1 (5 bases). CDR3 length: 15 residues. V lost 1 base and J lost 7, with 16 bases in between. Per the germline V gene, CDR1 is KGHSH and CDR2 is LQKENI. In nucleotides, the CDR3 is TGTGCCAGCTCACCACAGAACAGGCCCGCAAGTGGCTACACCTTC. It translates to CASSPQNRPASGYTF. The variable domain in full, completed from reference TRBV18 and TRBJ1-2, reads NAGVMQNPRHLVRRRGQEARLRCSPMKGHSHVYWYRQLPEEGLKFMVYLQKENIIDESGMPKERFSAEFPKEGPSILRIQQVVRGDSAAYFCASSPQNRPASGYTFGSGTRLTVV.

This CDR3 is CASSRTSGKGDEQYF. CDR3 in DNA: TGTGCCAGCAGCAGGACTAGCGGGAAAGGCGACGAGCAGTACTTC. The rearrangement joins TRBV7-3 to TRBJ2-7, with TRBD2 matching 12 bases. The CDR3 contains 15 residues. V dropped 5 bases and J dropped 5; count of bases not matched to a gene: 7. Germline values: CDR1 SGHTA, CDR2 FQGTGA.

V gene TRBV2 combines with J gene TRBJ1-2, with unresolved D. Germline loops: CDR1 SNHLY, CDR2 FYNNEI. V dropped 7 bases and J dropped 0 bases, with 9 bases sitting between them. The CDR3 extends over 13 amino acids. The CDR3 spells CASNAGTNYGYTF. The CDR3 nucleotides read TGTGCCAGCAATGCAGGAACTAACTATGGCTACACCTTC.

The V gene is TRBV7-9, the J gene TRBJ1-3; D unclear. Looked up from germline, CDR1 is SEHNR and CDR2 is FQNEAQ (reference sequence). V lost 6 bases and J 8 bases, leaving 17 bases between the germline ends. The CDR3 is 14 residues long. The CDR3 region is CASSPPAPEDTIYF. As DNA, the CDR3 is TGTGCCAGCAGTCCCCCCGCACCCGAGGACACCATATATTTT.

In this sample, this clone turned up a few times. This sequence joins TRBV19 and TRBJ1-1; D is unresolved. There are 13 residues in the CDR3. The V end lost 4 bases, the J end lost 2 bases, and 8 bases lay between the germline ends. The V gene's germline CDR1 is LNHDA and CDR2 SQIVND (reference sequence). CDR3 sequence (DNA): TGTGCCAGTAGTAACCACGGTAACACTGAAGCTTTCTTT. Translated, it gives CASSNHGNTEAFF. The variable domain in full, completed from reference TRBV19 and TRBJ1-1, reads DGGITQSPKYLFRKEGQNVTLSCEQNLNHDAMYWYRQDPGQGLRLIYYSQIVNDFQKGDIAEGYSVSREKKESFPLTVTSAQKNPTAFYLCASSNHGNTEAFFGQGTRLTVV.

The chain couples TRBV6-1 to TRBJ1-5; 8 nucleotides align to TRBD1. The J segment lost 7 bases and the V segment lost 2 bases, leaving 7 bases of the junction unmatched. The CDR3 consists of 15 residues. The germline V gene has CDR1 MNHNS and CDR2 SASEGT. CDR3 DNA: TGTGCCAGCAGTGAACAGGGGGCCTTTGGGCAGCCCCAGCATTTT. Protein: CASSEQGAFGQPQHF.

The chain employs TRBV5-1 and TRBJ2-7, with 8 bases that match TRBD2. Germline lookup yields CDR1 SGHRS and CDR2 YFSETQ. The V segment lost 2 bases and the J segment 1 base; nucleotides outside the gene matches: 8. The CDR3 is 16 residues long. The CDR3 reads CASSLFGRAESYEQYF. The DNA for the CDR3 is TGCGCCAGCAGCTTATTCGGGAGGGCCGAATCCTACGAGCAGTACTTC.

The gene calls are TRBV28 and TRBJ1-4; TRBD1 aligns across 10 bases. After removal of 3 bases from V and 8 bases from J, the junction contained 15 bases not matched to a gene. The CDR3 contains 18 residues. Looked up from germline, CDR1 is MDHEN and CDR2 is SYDVKM. CDR3 protein: CASSFAGTGEEEYEKLFF. The CDR3 region has the DNA TGTGCCAGCAGTTTCGCTGGGACAGGGGAGGAAGAGTACGAAAAACTGTTTTTT.

This clone has only one observation. The chain couples TRBV27 to TRBJ2-3; TRBD2 aligns across 7 bases. The CDR3 is 15 residues long. The trim removed 8 bases at V and 2 bases at J, leaving 10 bases unmatched. The germline CDR1 and CDR2 sequences are MNHEY and SMNVEV (reference sequence). The CDR3 DNA sequence: TGTGCCAGCGCCGAGTGGCTAGCGGACACAGATACGCAGTATTTT. It yields the protein CASAEWLADTDTQYF.

The table lists this clone with a few counts. The chain joins TRBV12-3 or TRBV12-4 to TRBJ2-7, with TRBD1 matching 7 bases. Germline trimming cut 5 bases from V and 4 bases from J; bases unmatched to any gene: 2. CDR3 size: 12 residues. DNA of the CDR3: TGTGCCAGCAGTGGACAGGCTTACGAGCAGTACTTC. Protein: CASSGQAYEQYF.

V gene TRBV6-5 combines with J gene TRBJ1-4; D remains unclear. The CDR3 runs 12 residues. Germline V gives CDR1 MNHEY, CDR2 SVGAGI. Trimming removed 2 bases from V and 10 bases from J, with 8 bases in between. DNA for the CDR3: TGTGCCAGCAGTTACCCGGGTAGAAAACTGTTTTTT. Its translation is CASSYPGRKLFF.